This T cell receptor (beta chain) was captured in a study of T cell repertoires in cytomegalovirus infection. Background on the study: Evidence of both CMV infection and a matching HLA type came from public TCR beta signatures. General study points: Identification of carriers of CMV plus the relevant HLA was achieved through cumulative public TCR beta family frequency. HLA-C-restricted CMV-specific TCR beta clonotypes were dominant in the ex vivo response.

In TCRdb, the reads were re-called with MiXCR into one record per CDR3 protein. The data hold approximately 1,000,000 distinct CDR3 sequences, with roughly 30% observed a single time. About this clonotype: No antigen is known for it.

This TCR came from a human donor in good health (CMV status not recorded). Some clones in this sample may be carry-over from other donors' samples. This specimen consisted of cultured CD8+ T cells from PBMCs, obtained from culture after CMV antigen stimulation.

CDR3 sequence reads: CASSQEGLNSGNTIYF. The CDR3 coding sequence is TGCGCCAGCAGCCAAGAAGGGCTAAACTCTGGAAACACCATATATTTT. This chain connects TRBV4-1 to TRBJ1-3; no firm D call. V was clipped by 0 bases and J by 0 bases, with 9 bases between them. The germline CDR1 and CDR2 sequences are MGHRA and YSYEKL. CDR3 size: 16 residues.